A single sample is the source of the 18 T cell receptor beta chains below, sequenced in a study of cytomegalovirus exposure and HLA in healthy donors. It was with 60 Vbeta and 13 Jbeta primers that the PCR ran. Sequencing was performed with immunoSEQ multiplex PCR; in TCRdb, only in-frame clones are kept and a portion is missing. The sample lists roughly 150,000 clones, roughly 82% occurring once. The sequenced material came from PBMCs. These receptors all stem from a girl aged 5 to 17 in good health and CMV-seropositive.

The J gene is TRBJ2-1, the V gene TRBV5-1, with 8 nucleotides matching TRBD1. The CDR3 totals 15 residues. V shed 4 bases, J shed 9 bases, and the junction held 12 bases outside the gene matches. Looked up from germline, CDR1 is SGHRS and CDR2 is YFSETQ. The CDR3 nucleotides read TGCGCCAGCAGCGCAGGGGGCGGAGGTTTCGGTGAGCAGTTCTTC. Translated, it gives CASSAGGGGFGEQFF. The full variable domain, with the rest looked up from reference TRBV5-1 and TRBJ2-1, is KAGVTQTPRYLIKTRGQQVTLSCSPISGHRSVSWYQQTPGQGLQFLFEYFSETQRNKGNFPGRFSGRQFSNSRSEMNVSTLELGDSALYLCASSAGGGGFGEQFFGPGTRLTVL.

The chain combines TRBV6-5 with TRBJ2-7, with D possibly being TRBD2 (6 bases). This CDR3 contains 13 residues. The germline V gene has CDR1 MNHEY and CDR2 SVGAGI. With 2 bases removed from V and 7 bases from J, the gap between germline ends came to 12 bases. This CDR3 reads CASSYGRTWEQYF. The DNA for the CDR3 is TGTGCCAGCAGTTACGGGAGGACATGGGAGCAGTACTTC.

The rearrangement joins TRBV19 to TRBJ1-1; D call uncertain. This CDR3 region has 13 residues. Germline CDR1 and CDR2: LNHDA and SQIVND (reference sequence). V gave up 10 bases and J gave up 1 base, with 13 bases separating them. CDR3 loop: CATGVKRNTEAFF. The CDR3 DNA follows: TGTGCCACCGGGGTCAAAAGGAACACTGAAGCTTTCTTT.

The chain is built from TRBV29-1 and TRBJ2-7; D is perhaps TRBD2 (6 bases). Germline V gives CDR1 SQVTM, CDR2 ANQGSEA. The CDR3 sequence is 13 residues long. The germline V and J ends were trimmed by 7 bases and 7 bases, with 20 bases remaining between them. CDR3 nucleotide sequence: TGCAGCGGGGCGGGGCACGGCGGTGGAGAGCAGTACTTC. Translation gives CSGAGHGGGEQYF.

CDR3 sequence (DNA): TGTGCCAGCACTAGGTTCGCCCCAGGGGGCTCCTATGGCTACACCTTC. Translated: CASTRFAPGGSYGYTF. The rearrangement uses TRBV2 and TRBJ1-2, with 8 positions matching TRBD1. Trimming cost V 7 bases and J 4 bases; bases outside gene matches: 14. CDR1 and CDR2 from the germline V gene are SNHLY and FYNNEI. The CDR3 spans 16 residues.

The chain employs TRBV19 and TRBJ1-1; weak D call: TRBD1 (6 bases). The CDR3 contains 20 residues. CDR1 and CDR2 from the germline V gene are LNHDA and SQIVND (reference sequence). V lost 10 bases and J lost 1, with 34 bases in between. The CDR3 sequence is CAKAVNRARGPPESNTEAFF. The CDR3 DNA is TGTGCCAAGGCGGTGAACAGGGCAAGGGGCCCCCCAGAGTCGAACACTGAAGCTTTCTTT.

The rearrangement uses TRBV6-1 and TRBJ1-2; a possible D gene is TRBD1 (5 bases). The germline V and J ends were trimmed by 7 bases and 2 bases, with 11 bases remaining between them. CDR3 length equals 13 residues. Germline assignment: CDR1 MNHNS and CDR2 SASEGT. CDR3 DNA: TGTGCCAGCACGAGCCGACAGAACTATGGCTACACCTTC. Its protein product is CASTSRQNYGYTF.

This sequence joins TRBV11-2 and TRBJ2-1; 7 bases align to TRBD2. The germline V gene has CDR1 SGHAT and CDR2 FQNNGV. This CDR3 is 13 amino acids long. V lost 5 bases, J lost 4 bases, and 2 bases stayed unmatched. Written as DNA, the CDR3 is TGTGCCAGCAGCCGGGGAGGGTACAATGAGCAGTTCTTC. Residues: CASSRGGYNEQFF.

V and J are TRBV6-1 and TRBJ1-5; D might be TRBD1 (6 bases). The germline gives CDR1 MNHNS, CDR2 SASEGT. The CDR3 contains 15 residues. Between the trimmed V and J ends, which lost 6 bases and 2 bases, there was a span of 14 bases. DNA of the CDR3: TGTGCCAGCAGAACGTCAGGGGACGGCAATCAGCCCCAGCATTTT. As protein: CASRTSGDGNQPQHF.

This clone was counted only a few times. This rearrangement joins TRBV6-1 to TRBJ2-5; 8 bases map to TRBD2. The V gene's germline CDR1 is MNHNS and CDR2 SASEGT. With V trimmed by 2 bases and J by 5 bases, 7 bases remained unmatched. The CDR3 extends over 15 amino acids. CDR3 protein: CASSELRGGAETQYF. CDR3 coding DNA: TGTGCCAGCAGTGAACTTCGGGGGGGGGCGGAGACCCAGTACTTC.

V and J are TRBV5-6 and TRBJ1-3; 8 bases align to TRBD1. Germline lookup yields CDR1 SGHDT and CDR2 YYEEEE. The CDR3 length is 15 residues. Trimming took 4 bases from V and 3 from J; bases not matched to a gene: 6. The CDR3 DNA reads TGTGCCAGCAGCGTCAGGGGGCTGGTTGGAAACACCATATATTTT. Its translation: CASSVRGLVGNTIYF.

This chain joins TRBV14 and TRBJ2-1; D is undetermined. The CDR3 is 14 residues long. Germline lookup yields CDR1 SGHDN and CDR2 FVKESK. V lost 4 bases and J lost 3, with 10 bases in between. The CDR3 nucleotides read TGTGCCAGCAGCCTAGAATCCAACTACAATGAGCAGTTCTTC. It codes for CASSLESNYNEQFF. The full variable domain, rest sourced from reference TRBV14 and TRBJ2-1, is EAGVTQFPSHSVIEKGQTVTLRCDPISGHDNLYWYRRVMGKEIKFLLHFVKESKQDESGMPNNRFLAERTGGTYSTLKVQPAELEDSGVYFCASSLESNYNEQFFGPGTRLTVL.

This clone was seen a single time. At one boundary the junction diverges from the germline segment, which might be a read error. The chain joins TRBV7-7 to TRBJ2-3; a possible D gene is TRBD2 (5 bases). This CDR3 is 15 amino acids long. Germline assignment: CDR1 SSHAT and CDR2 FNYEAQ (reference sequence). In DNA form, the CDR3 reads TGTGCTAGCAGCCAATTAGTGGGAGCGACAGATACGCAGTATTTT. This encodes CASSQLVGATDTQYF.

The chain uses TRBV6-6 and TRBJ1-4; TRBD1 agrees at 7 bases. The CDR3 totals 14 residues. Trimming cost V 11 bases and J 8 bases; bases outside gene matches: 14. CDR1 is MNHNY, CDR2 SVGAGI, per germline (reference sequence). CDR3 loop: CASGLAGGVEKLFF. The CDR3 nucleotides read TGTGCCTCCGGGCTGGCAGGGGGAGTAGAAAAACTGTTTTTT.

The chain combines TRBV30 with TRBJ1-1; 8 bases are shared with TRBD1. With V trimmed by 5 bases and J by 0 bases, 5 bases remained unmatched. CDR3 length: 14 residues. Per the germline V gene, CDR1 is GTSNPN and CDR2 is SVGIG (reference sequence). This CDR3 is CAWGQGRMNTEAFF. The CDR3 DNA follows: TGTGCCTGGGGACAGGGTCGCATGAACACTGAAGCTTTCTTT.

The V gene is TRBV28, the J gene TRBJ1-5; no clear D gene. The germline gives CDR1 MDHEN, CDR2 SYDVKM. CDR3 size: 16 residues. Trimming cost V 4 bases and J 0 bases, with 13 bases left between them. The CDR3 coding sequence is TGTGCCAGCAGTTCCTACCGCTCGCTTAGCAATCAGCCCCAGCATTTT. Amino acids: CASSSYRSLSNQPQHF.

The V gene is TRBV28, the J gene TRBJ2-3; 8 bases map to TRBD2. Germline CDR1 reads MDHEN; CDR2 reads SYDVKM. V was pared by 2 bases and J by 2 bases, with 6 bases of the junction left unmatched. The CDR3 has 16 residues. The CDR3 is CASSLAGGSFTDTQYF. For the CDR3, the DNA is TGTGCCAGCAGTTTAGCGGGAGGCTCTTTCACAGATACGCAGTATTTT.

Only one count was recorded for this clone. The V and J genes are TRBV29-1 and TRBJ2-3; D gene unclear. Germline values: CDR1 SQVTM, CDR2 ANQGSEA. The length of the CDR3 is 12 residues. The V end lost 0 bases, the J end lost 9 bases, and 10 bases lay between the germline ends. Written as DNA, the CDR3 is TGCAGCGTTGAAGATCATGTGCGGACGCAGTATTTT. Protein: CSVEDHVRTQYF.